This T cell receptor (beta chain) emerged from a study of T cell repertoires in cytomegalovirus infection. Study context: It can be stated that public TCR beta signatures indicated CMV infection as well as a matching HLA type. Findings and limits, study-wide: Of the TCR beta families, the public ones yielded a cumulative frequency that identified carriers of CMV plus the relevant HLA. HLA-C-restricted TCR beta clonotypes specific for CMV led the ex vivo response.

This clonotype was observed at least ten times. Its antigen is undetermined. The CDR3 is 14 residues long. With V trimmed by 5 bases and J by 5 bases, 3 bases remained unmatched. The V gene's germline CDR1 is LNHDA and CDR2 SQIVND (reference sequence). Via MiXCR, TCRdb re-called the reads, giving one row per CDR3 protein. The data show about 240,000 distinct CDR3 sequences, with 9% to 15% seen just once and 1.5% to 2% held by the top ten. What was sequenced was PBMCs. V usage is TRBV19 and J usage is TRBJ2-5; 12 nucleotides match TRBD2. This sequence originates from a human donor in good health (CMV status not recorded). Some clones in this sample may be carry-over from other donors' samples. CDR3 amino acids: CASSSSGRGETQYF. As DNA, the CDR3 is TGTGCCAGTAGTTCTAGCGGGAGGGGGGAGACCCAGTACTTC.